This T cell receptor (beta chain) was documented in a study of OX40 agonist ivuxolimab in advanced cancers. About the research overall: Males comprised 70% to 90% of the group, whose mean age was 60 years (range 23 to 79). Study observations and caveats: Antigens targeted by the expanded peripheral T cells were not determined.

At baseline, cycle 4 day 1, and cycle 7 day 1, blood was sampled. Concerning this clone itself: What it binds is unknown.

Sequenced by immunoSEQ multiplex PCR; TCRdb stores in-frame clones only, minus some. The table shows tens of thousands of clones, with 90% to 95% occurring only once. The J segment lost 5 bases and the V segment lost 0 bases, leaving 3 bases of the junction unmatched. The CDR3 is made up of 14 amino acids. CDR1 and CDR2 from the germline V gene are SGDLS and YYNGEE. This clonotype was obtained from an adult with an advanced solid tumor such as melanoma, head and neck, liver or kidney cancer. Sequenced here: CD4+ or CD8+ T cells sorted from blood, sampled in a trial of the OX40 agonist ivuxolimab. The chain uses TRBV9 and TRBJ1-2, with 8 bases identical to TRBD1. CDR3 amino acids: CASSVGDRNYGYTF. CDR3 nucleotides: TGTGCCAGCAGCGTAGGGGACAGGAATTATGGCTACACCTTC.